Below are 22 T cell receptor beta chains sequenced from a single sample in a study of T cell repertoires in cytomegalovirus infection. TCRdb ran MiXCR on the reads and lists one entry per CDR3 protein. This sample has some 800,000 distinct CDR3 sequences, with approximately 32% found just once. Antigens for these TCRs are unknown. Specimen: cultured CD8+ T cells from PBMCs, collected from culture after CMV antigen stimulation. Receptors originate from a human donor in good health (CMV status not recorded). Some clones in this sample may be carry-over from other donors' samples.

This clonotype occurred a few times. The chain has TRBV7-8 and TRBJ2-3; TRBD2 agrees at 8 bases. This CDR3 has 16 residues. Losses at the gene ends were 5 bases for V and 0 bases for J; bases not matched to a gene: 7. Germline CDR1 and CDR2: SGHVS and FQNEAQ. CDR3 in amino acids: CASSPRVAGSTDTQYF. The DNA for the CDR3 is TGTGCCAGCAGCCCCCGGGTAGCGGGGAGCACAGATACGCAGTATTTT.

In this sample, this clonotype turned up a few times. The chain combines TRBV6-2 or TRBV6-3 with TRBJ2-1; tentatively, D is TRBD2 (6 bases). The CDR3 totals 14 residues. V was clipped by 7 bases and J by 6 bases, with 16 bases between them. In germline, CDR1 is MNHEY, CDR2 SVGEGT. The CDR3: CASTGFGSGNEQFF. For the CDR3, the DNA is TGTGCCAGCACTGGGTTCGGTAGCGGCAATGAGCAGTTCTTC.

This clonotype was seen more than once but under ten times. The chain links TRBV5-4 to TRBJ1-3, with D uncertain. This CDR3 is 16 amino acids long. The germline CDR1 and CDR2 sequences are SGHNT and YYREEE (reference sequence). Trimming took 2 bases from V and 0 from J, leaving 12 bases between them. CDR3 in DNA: TGTGCCAGCAGCTTTGTTGGGAGGACCTCTGGAAACACCATATATTTT. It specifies CASSFVGRTSGNTIYF.

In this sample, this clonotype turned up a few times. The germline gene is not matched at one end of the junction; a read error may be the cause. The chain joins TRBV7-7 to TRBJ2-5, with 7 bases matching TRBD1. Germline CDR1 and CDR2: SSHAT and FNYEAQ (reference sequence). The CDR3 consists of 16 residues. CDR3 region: CASSPYPDRAGETQYF. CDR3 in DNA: TGTGCTAGCAGCCCATACCCCGACAGGGCGGGAGAGACCCAGTACTTC.

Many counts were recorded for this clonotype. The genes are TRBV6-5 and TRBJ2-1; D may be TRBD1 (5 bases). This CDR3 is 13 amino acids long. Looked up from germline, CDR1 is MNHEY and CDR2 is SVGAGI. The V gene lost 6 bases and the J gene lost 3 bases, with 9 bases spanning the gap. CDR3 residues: CASSYDSYNEQFF. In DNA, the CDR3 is TGTGCCAGCAGCTACGACAGCTACAATGAGCAGTTCTTC.

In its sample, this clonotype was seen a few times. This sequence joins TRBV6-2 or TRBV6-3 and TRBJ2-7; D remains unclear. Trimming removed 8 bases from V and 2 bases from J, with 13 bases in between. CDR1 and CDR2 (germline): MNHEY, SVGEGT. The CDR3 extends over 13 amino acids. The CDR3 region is CASSQYYPYEQYV. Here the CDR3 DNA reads TGTGCCAGCTCGCAATACTACCCCTACGAGCAGTACGTC.

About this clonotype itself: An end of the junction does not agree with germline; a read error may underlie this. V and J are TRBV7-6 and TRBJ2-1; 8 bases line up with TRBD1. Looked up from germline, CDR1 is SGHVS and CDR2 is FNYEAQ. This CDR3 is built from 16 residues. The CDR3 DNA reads TGTGTCAGCAGCTTAGAGAGCCAGGGGGCGAGGAATGAGCAGTTCTTC. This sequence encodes CVSSLESQGARNEQFF.

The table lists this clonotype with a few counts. The CDR3 protein is CASSSELWGHQKETQYF. In DNA, the CDR3 is TGTGCCAGCAGCTCTGAACTCTGGGGGCACCAAAAAGAGACCCAGTACTTC. This chain links TRBV11-1 with TRBJ2-5; D perhaps matches TRBD1 (6 bases). The CDR3 consists of 17 residues. Germline values: CDR1 SGHAT, CDR2 FQDESV (reference sequence). V lost 4 bases to trimming and J lost 3 bases, with 21 bases between them. The full variable domain, its missing parts supplied by reference TRBV11-1 and TRBJ2-5, is EAEVAQSPRYKITEKSQAVAFWCDPISGHATLYWYRQILGQGPELLVQFQDESVVDDSQLPKDRFSAERLKGVDSTLKIQPAELGDSAMYLCASSSELWGHQKETQYFGPGTRLLVL.

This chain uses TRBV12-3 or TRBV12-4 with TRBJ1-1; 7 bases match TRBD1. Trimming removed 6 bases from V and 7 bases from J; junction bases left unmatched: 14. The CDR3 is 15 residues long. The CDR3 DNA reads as TGTGCCAGCAGGCCTCCCCGGGACAGAGTCAATGAAGCTTTCTTT. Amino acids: CASRPPRDRVNEAFF.

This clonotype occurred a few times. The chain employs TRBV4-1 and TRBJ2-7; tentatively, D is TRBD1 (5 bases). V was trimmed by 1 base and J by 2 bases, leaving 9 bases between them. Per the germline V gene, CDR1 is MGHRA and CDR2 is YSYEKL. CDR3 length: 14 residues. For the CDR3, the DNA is TGCGCCAGCAGCCAAGGTCTGGACACCTACGAGCAGTACGTC. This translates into CASSQGLDTYEQYV.

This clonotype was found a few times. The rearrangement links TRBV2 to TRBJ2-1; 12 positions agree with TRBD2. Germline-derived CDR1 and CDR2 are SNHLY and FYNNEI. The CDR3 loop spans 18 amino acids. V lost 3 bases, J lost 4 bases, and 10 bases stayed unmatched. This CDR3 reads CASSDGTSGPQIYNEQFF. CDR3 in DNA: TGTGCCAGCAGTGACGGGACTAGCGGGCCGCAGATTTACAATGAGCAGTTCTTC. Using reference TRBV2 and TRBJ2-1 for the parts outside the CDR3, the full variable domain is EPEVTQTPSHQVTQMGQEVILRCVPISNHLYFYWYRQILGQKVEFLVSFYNNEISEKSEIFDDQFSVERPDGSNFTLKIRSTKLEDSAMYFCASSDGTSGPQIYNEQFFGPGTRLTVL.

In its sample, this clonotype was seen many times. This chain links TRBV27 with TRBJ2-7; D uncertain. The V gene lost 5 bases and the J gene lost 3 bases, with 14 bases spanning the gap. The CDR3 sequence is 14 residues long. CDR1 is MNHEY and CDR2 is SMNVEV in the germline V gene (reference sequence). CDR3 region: CASSRDNLVYEQYF. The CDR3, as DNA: TGTGCCAGCAGTCGCGACAATCTCGTCTACGAGCAGTACTTC.

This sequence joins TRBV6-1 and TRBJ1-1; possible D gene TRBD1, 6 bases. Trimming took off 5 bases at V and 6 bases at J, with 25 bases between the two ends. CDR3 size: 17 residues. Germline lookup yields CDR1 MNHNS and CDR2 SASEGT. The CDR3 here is CASSPQGFAGASAEAFF. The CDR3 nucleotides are TGTGCCAGCAGTCCTCAAGGGTTTGCAGGGGCTTCCGCTGAAGCTTTCTTT.

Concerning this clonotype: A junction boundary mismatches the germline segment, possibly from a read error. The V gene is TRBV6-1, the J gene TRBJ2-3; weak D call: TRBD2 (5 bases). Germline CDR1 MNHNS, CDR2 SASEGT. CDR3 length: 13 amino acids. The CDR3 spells CASSEADGHTQYF. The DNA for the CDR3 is TGTGCCAGCAGCGAAGCGGACGGGCATACGCAGTATTTT.

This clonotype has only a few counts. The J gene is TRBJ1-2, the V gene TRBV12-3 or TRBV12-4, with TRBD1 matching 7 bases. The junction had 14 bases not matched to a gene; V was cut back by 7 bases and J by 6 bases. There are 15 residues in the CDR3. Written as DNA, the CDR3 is TGTGCCAGCACCTCCCTGGGGAGGGGGCGGCATGGCTACACCTTC. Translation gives CASTSLGRGRHGYTF.

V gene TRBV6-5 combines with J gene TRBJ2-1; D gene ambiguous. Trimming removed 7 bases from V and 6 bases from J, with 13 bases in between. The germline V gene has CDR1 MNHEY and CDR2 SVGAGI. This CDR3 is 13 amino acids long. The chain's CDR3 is CASNLPGGNEQFF. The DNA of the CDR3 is TGTGCCAGCAACCTGCCGGGCGGCAATGAGCAGTTCTTC.

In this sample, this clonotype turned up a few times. The CDR3 DNA is TGCGCCAGCAGCCAGGGGAACAGGGTCCACTATGGCTACACCTTC. As protein: CASSQGNRVHYGYTF. The V and J genes are TRBV4-3 and TRBJ1-2; possibly TRBD1 for D (6 bases). Germline CDR1 LGHNA, CDR2 YSLEER. Trimming pared 3 bases from V and 3 bases from J, leaving 14 bases between. CDR3 length equals 15 residues.

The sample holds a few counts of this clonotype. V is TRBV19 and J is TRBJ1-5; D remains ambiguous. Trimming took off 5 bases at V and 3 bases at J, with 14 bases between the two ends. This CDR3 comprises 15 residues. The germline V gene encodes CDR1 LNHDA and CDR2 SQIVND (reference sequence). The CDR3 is CASSLTPGFNQPQHF. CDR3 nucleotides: TGTGCCAGTAGTCTGACGCCGGGGTTCAATCAGCCCCAGCATTTT.

DNA of the CDR3: TGTGCCACCAGTGATCTTCCGGGGGCAGGAGATACGCAGTATTTT. This encodes CATSDLPGAGDTQYF. The V and J genes are TRBV24-1 and TRBJ2-3; D tentatively fits TRBD1 or TRBD2 (6 bases each). The V gene's germline CDR1 is KGHDR and CDR2 SFDVKD. The CDR3 extends over 15 amino acids. The ends were cut back, 3 bases at V and 5 bases at J, with 14 bases in the middle.

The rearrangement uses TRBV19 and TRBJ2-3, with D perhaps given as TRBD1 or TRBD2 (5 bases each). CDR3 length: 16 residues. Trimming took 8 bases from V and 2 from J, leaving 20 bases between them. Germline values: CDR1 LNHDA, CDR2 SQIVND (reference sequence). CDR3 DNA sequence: TGTGCCAGTTCCTTTGGGACGGGACCTAACACAGATACGCAGTATTTT. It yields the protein CASSFGTGPNTDTQYF.

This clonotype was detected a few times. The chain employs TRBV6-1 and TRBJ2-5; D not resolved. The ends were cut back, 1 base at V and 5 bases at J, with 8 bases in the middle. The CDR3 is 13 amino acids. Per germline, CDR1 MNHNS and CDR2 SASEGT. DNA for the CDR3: TGTGCCAGCAGTGAAGTGAACGGGGAGACCCAGTACTTC. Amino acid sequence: CASSEVNGETQYF.

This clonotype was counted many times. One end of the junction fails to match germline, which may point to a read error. CDR3 coding DNA: TGTGCCAGCAGCTTAGCGGGGAATGAAAAACTGTTTTTT. It encodes CASSLAGNEKLFF. This rearrangement joins TRBV12-3 or TRBV12-4 to TRBJ1-4, with D unresolved. The CDR3 is 13 residues long.